The T cell receptor (beta chain) under discussion was sequenced for a study of metastatic and nonmetastatic thyroid tumors. Among the patients, none had received any treatment before thyroid surgery. This clone was detected many times. A much larger clonotype is one base distant, so this may be a read error. Germline V gives CDR1 MDHEN, CDR2 SYDVKM. V was cut by 7 bases and J by 9 bases, with 16 bases left in between. The CDR3 consists of 12 residues. TCRdb re-called the PCR reads through MiXCR. The data contain tens of thousands of clones, 15% to 20% of them singletons. The sample consisted of blood. The chain is built from TRBV28 and TRBJ2-7; D uncertain. This TCR came from a female donor with papillary thyroid cancer or a benign thyroid nodule (not recorded which). Some clones in this sample may be carry-over from other donors' samples. The CDR3 spells CASMGASSWQYF. In DNA form, the CDR3 reads TGTGCCAGCATGGGTGCGTCCAGTTGGCAGTACTTC.